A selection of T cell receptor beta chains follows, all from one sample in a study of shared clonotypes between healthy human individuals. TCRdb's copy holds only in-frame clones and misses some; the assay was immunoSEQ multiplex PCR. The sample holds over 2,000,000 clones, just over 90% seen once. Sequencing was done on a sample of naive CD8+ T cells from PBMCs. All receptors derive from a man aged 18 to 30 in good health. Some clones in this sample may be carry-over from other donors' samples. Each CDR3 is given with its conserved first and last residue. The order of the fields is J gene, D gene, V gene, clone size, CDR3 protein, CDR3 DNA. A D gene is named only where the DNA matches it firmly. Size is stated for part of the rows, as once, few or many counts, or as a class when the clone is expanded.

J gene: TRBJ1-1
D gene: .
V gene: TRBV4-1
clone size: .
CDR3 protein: CASSQARGTEAFF
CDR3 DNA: TGCGCCAGCAGCCAGGCCCGAGGCACTGAAGCTTTCTTT

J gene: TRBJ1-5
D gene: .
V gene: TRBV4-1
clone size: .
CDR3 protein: CASSQLPGANQPQHF
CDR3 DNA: TGCGCCAGCAGCCAGCTTCCGGGGGCGAATCAGCCCCAGCATTTT

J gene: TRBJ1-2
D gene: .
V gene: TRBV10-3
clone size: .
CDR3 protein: CAMRGPGFLGYTF
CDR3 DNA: TGTGCCATGCGGGGGCCAGGGTTTTTGGGCTACACCTTC

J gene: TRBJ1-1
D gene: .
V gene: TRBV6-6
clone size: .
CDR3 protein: CASSYGRTPLEAFF
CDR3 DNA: TGTGCCAGCAGTTATGGTCGGACGCCTCTAGAAGCTTTCTTT

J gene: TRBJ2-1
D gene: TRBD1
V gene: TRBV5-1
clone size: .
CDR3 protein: CASSLGQGVGNEQFF
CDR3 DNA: TGCGCCAGCAGCTTAGGACAGGGGGTAGGCAATGAGCAGTTCTTC

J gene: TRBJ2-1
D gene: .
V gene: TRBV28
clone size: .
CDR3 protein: CASSPGSGHNEQFF
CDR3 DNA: TGTGCCAGCAGTCCAGGAAGCGGCCACAATGAGCAGTTCTTC

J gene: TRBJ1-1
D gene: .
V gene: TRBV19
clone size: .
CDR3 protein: CASSRDQPAEAFF
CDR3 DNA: TGTGCCAGTAGTAGGGACCAGCCAGCGGAAGCTTTCTTT

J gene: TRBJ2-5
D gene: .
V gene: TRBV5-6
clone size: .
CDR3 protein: CASSSVRGEAQYF
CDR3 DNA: TGTGCCAGCAGCTCGGTGCGGGGCGAGGCCCAGTACTTC

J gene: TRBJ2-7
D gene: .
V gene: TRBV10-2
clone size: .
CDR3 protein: CASRDNPSYDEQYF
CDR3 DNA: TGCGCCAGCAGGGACAATCCCTCCTACGATGAGCAGTACTTC

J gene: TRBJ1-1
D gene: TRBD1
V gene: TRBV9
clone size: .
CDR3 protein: CASSLGGGSGEAFF
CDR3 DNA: TGTGCCAGCAGCTTAGGGGGCGGGAGCGGCGAAGCTTTCTTT

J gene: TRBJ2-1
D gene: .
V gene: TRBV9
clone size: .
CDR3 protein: CASSVAADEQFF
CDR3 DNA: TGTGCCAGCAGCGTAGCTGCGGATGAGCAGTTCTTC

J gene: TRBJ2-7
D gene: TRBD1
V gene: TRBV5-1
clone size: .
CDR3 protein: CASSSGQRYEQYF
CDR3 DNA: TGCGCCAGCAGCTCGGGACAGCGATACGAGCAGTACTTC

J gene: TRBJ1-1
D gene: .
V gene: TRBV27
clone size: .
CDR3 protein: CASSPAGTFEAFF
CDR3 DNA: TGTGCCAGCAGCCCAGCCGGGACATTCGAAGCTTTCTTT

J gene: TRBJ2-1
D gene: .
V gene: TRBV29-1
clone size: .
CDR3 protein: CSSTRGGGKDHNEQFF
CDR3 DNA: TGCAGCTCCACCCGCGGGGGCGGGAAGGACCACAATGAGCAGTTCTTC

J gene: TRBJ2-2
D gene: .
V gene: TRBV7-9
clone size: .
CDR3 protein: CASILTQLNTGELFF
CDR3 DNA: TGTGCCAGCATCCTTACGCAGCTGAACACCGGGGAGCTGTTTTTT

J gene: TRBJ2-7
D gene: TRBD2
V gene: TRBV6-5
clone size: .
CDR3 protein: CASRTGLAGYGEQYF
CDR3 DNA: TGTGCCAGCAGAACGGGTCTAGCGGGATATGGCGAGCAGTACTTC

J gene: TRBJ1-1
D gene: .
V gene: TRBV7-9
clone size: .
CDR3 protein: CASSPRPRGLRNTEAFF
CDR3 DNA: TGTGCCAGCAGCCCACGGCCCCGGGGGTTACGGAACACTGAAGCTTTCTTT

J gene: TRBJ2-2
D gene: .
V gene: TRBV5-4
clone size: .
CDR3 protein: CASSLGLLAGELFF
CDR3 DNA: TGTGCCAGCAGCTTGGGGCTTCTGGCTGGGGAGCTGTTTTTT

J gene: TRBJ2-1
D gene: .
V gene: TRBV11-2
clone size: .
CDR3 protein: CASSLGWVRRAAEYNEQFF
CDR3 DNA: TGTGCCAGCAGCTTAGGTTGGGTACGTAGGGCCGCCGAGTACAATGAGCAGTTCTTC

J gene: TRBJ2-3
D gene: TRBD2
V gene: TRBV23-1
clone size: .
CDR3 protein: CASSPRDSLAGSTDTQYF
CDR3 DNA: TGCGCCAGCAGTCCCAGGGACAGCCTAGCGGGGAGCACAGATACGCAGTATTTT

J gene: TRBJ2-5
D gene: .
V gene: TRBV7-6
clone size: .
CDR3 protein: CASSFFTGPETQYF
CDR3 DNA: TGTGCCAGCAGCTTTTTTACAGGCCCCGAGACCCAGTACTTC

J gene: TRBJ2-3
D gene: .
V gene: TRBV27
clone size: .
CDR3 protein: CASSPWDIQLDTQYF
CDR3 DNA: TGTGCCAGCAGTCCGTGGGATATACAGCTAGATACGCAGTATTTT

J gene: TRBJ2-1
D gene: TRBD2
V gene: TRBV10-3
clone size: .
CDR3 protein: CAISDRTRQDNEQFF
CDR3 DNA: TGTGCCATCAGCGACCGGACTAGGCAGGACAATGAGCAGTTCTTC

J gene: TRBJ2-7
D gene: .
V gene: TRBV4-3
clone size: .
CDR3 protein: CASSLSDGYEQYF
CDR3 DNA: TGCGCCAGCAGCCTCTCGGACGGCTACGAGCAGTACTTC

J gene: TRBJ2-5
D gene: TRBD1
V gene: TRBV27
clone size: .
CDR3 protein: CASSGGPAYETGEETQYF
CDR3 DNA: TGTGCCAGCAGTGGCGGCCCCGCATACGAAACAGGGGAAGAGACCCAGTACTTC

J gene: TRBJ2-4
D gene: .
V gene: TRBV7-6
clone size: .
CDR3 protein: CASSLLSNGDVHF
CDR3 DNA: TGTGCCAGCAGCTTATTGTCTAACGGGGATGTTCACTTC

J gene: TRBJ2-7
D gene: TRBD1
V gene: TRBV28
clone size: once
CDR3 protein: CASSWGQGAYEQYF
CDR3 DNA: TGTGCCAGCAGTTGGGGACAGGGGGCATACGAGCAGTACTTC

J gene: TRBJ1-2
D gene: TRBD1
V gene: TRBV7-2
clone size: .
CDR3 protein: CASSFTGQRPNYGYTF
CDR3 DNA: TGTGCCAGCAGCTTCACGGGACAGCGGCCTAACTATGGCTACACCTTC

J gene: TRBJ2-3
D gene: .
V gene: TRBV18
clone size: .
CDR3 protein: CASSPPGRITDTQYF
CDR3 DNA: TGTGCCAGCTCACCACCGGGACGGATCACAGATACGCAGTATTTT

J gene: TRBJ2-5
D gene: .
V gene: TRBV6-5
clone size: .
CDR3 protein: CASSYVSRETQYF
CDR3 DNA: TGTGCCAGCAGTTACGTGTCCCGAGAGACCCAGTACTTC

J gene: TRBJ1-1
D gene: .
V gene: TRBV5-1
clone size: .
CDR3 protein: CASSLNSMNTEAFF
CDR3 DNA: TGCGCCAGCAGCTTGAACAGTATGAACACTGAAGCTTTCTTT

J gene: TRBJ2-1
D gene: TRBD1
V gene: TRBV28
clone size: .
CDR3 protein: CASSLGLQGALNEQFF
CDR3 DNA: TGTGCCAGCAGTTTAGGCTTACAGGGGGCGCTCAATGAGCAGTTCTTC

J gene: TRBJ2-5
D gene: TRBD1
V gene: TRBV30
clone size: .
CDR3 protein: CAWSVHRGGRETQYF
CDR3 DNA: TGTGCCTGGAGTGTACATCGAGGGGGCAGGGAGACCCAGTACTTC

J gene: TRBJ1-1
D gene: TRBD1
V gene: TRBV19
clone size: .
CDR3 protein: CASGHRGWGTEAFF
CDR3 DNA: TGTGCCAGTGGACACAGGGGATGGGGCACTGAAGCTTTCTTT

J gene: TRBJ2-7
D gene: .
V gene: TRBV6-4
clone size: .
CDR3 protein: CASREGAGGPYEQYF
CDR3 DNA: TGTGCCAGTCGGGAGGGGGCAGGGGGCCCCTACGAGCAGTACTTC

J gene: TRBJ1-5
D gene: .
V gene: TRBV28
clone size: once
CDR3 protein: CASSLSQGYQPQHF
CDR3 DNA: TGTGCCAGCAGTTTAAGTCAAGGGTATCAGCCCCAGCATTTT

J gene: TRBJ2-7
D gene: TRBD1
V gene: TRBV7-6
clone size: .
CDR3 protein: CASSSTPGTGFHEQYF
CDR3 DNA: TGTGCCAGCAGCTCAACGCCCGGGACAGGGTTTCACGAGCAGTACTTC

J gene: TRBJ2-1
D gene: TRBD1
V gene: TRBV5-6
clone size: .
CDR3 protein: CASSSEGDRGRINEQFF
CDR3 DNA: TGTGCCAGCAGCTCCGAGGGGGACAGGGGGCGCATCAATGAGCAGTTCTTC

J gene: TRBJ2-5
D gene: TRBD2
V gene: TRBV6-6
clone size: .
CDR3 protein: CASKPGLAVQEREYF
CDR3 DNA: TGTGCCAGCAAACCGGGACTAGCGGTCCAAGAGAGGGAGTACTTC

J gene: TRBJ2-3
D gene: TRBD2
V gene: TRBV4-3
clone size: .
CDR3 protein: CASSQAGTSGADTQYF
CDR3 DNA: TGCGCCAGCAGCCAGGCCGGGACTAGCGGGGCAGATACGCAGTATTTT

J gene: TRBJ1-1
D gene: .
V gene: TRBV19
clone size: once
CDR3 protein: CASSIGGTLNTEAFF
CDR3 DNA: TGTGCCAGTAGTATAGGAGGGACATTGAACACTGAAGCTTTCTTT

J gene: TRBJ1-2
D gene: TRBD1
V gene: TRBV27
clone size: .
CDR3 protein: CASSAGQPNYGYTF
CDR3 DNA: TGTGCCAGCAGTGCGGGACAGCCTAACTATGGCTACACCTTC

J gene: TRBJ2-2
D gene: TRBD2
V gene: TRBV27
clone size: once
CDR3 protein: CATRLLAGNTGELFF
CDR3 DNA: TGTGCCACCCGACTCTTAGCGGGGAACACCGGGGAGCTGTTTTTT

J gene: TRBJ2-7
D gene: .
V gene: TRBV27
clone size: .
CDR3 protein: CASSLSGAGYEQYF
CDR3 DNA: TGTGCCAGCAGTTTATCGGGGGCAGGCTACGAGCAGTACTTC

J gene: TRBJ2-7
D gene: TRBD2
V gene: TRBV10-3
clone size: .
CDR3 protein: CAISERASGSYEQYF
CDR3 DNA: TGTGCCATCAGTGAGAGGGCTAGCGGGAGCTACGAGCAGTACTTC

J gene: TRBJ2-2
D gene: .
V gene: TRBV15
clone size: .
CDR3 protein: CATSRVQMNTGELFF
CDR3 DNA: TGTGCCACCAGCAGAGTACAGATGAACACCGGGGAGCTGTTTTTT

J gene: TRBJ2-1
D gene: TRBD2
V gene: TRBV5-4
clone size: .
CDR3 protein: CASSLKRELGNEQFF
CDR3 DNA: TGTGCCAGCAGCCTAAAGCGGGAGCTAGGCAATGAGCAGTTCTTC

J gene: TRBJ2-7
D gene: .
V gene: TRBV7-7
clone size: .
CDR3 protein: CASSLGSLSGYEQYF
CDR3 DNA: TGTGCCAGCAGCTTAGGTTCGCTTTCTGGCTACGAGCAGTACTTC

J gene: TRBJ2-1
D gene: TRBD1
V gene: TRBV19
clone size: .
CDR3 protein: CASGLLRGPYNEQFF
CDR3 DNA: TGTGCCAGTGGTCTCTTGAGGGGGCCCTACAATGAGCAGTTCTTC

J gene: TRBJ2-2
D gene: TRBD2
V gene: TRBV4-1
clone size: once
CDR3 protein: CASSLGWAGGGTGELFF
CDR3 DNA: TGCGCCAGCAGCCTCGGCTGGGCGGGAGGGGGCACCGGGGAGCTGTTTTTT

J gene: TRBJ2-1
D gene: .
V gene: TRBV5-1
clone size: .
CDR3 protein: CASSPLLAASSYNEQFF
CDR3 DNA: TGCGCCAGCAGCCCGTTACTAGCAGCCAGCTCCTACAATGAGCAGTTCTTC

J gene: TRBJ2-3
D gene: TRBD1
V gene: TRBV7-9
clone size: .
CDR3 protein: CASSPPGDSFTDTQYF
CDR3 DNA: TGTGCCAGCAGCCCCCCAGGGGACAGTTTCACAGATACGCAGTATTTT

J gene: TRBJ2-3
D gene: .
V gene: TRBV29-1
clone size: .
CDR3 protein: CSVHRRAGSSTDTQYF
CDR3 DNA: TGCAGCGTCCATCGACGGGCAGGATCCAGCACAGATACGCAGTATTTT

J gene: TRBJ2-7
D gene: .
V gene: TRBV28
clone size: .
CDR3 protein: CASSFAGGYEQYF
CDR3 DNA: TGTGCCAGCAGTTTCGCGGGCGGGTACGAGCAGTACTTC

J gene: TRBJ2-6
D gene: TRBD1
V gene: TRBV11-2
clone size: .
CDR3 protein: CASSDNDRALEVVLTF
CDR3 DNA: TGTGCCAGCAGCGACAATGACAGGGCATTAGAGGTCGTCCTGACTTTC

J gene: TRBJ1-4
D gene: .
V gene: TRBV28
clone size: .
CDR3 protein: CASRPTGTTNEKLFF
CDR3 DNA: TGTGCCAGCAGGCCAACGGGAACAACTAATGAAAAACTGTTTTTT

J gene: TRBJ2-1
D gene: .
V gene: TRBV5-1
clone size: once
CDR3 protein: CASSLLREQFF
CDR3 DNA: TGCGCCAGCAGCTTGTTGCGGGAGCAGTTCTTC